This T cell receptor beta chain was sequenced during a study of shared clonotypes between healthy human individuals. Concerning this clone: Its antigen is unidentified.

Study findings and constraints: For naive CD4 cells, roughly 5.5% of clonotypes were shared across a few donors. The four-donor shared clonotypes exceeded non-shared clonotypes in generation probability, with non-shared ones scoring lower.

CD45RO-negative, CCR7-positively selected cells formed the naive CD8 fraction, excluding terminally differentiated effector memory CD45RA+ cells. Only Caucasian adults living in Nashville, Tennessee served as donors. Produced via immunoSEQ multiplex PCR; TCRdb's table is partial and in-frame only. The sample has about 2.1 million clones, around 95% seen once. Trimming at V came to 3 bases and at J to 0 bases, leaving 10 bases not matched to a gene. Germline CDR1 is MGHRA and CDR2 is YSYEKL. The CDR3 contains 17 residues. The chain recombines TRBV4-1 with TRBJ2-7; the match to TRBD2 covers 8 bases. This TCR came from a man between 18 and 29 years old in good health. Some clones in this sample may be carry-over from other donors' samples. Sequencing used naive CD8+ T cells from PBMCs. The CDR3 loop reads CASSHTLAGGGSYEQYF. DNA for the CDR3: TGCGCCAGCAGCCACACCCTAGCGGGTGGTGGCTCCTACGAGCAGTACTTC.